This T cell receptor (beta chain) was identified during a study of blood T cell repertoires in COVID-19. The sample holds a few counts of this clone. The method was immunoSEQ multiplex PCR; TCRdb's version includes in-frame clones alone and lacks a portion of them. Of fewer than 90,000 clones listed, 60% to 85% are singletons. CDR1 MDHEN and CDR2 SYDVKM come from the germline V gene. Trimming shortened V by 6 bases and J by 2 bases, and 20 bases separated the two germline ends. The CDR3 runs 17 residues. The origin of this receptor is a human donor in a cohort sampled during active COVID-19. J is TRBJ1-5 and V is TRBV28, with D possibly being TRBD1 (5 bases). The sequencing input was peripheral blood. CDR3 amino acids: CASSQRVRGTGNQPQHF. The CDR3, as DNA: TGTGCCAGCAGCCAAAGGGTACGGGGGACCGGCAATCAGCCCCAGCATTTT.